This paragraph reports one T cell receptor beta chain. This record belongs to a study of blood T cells in healthy people across ages. A J-beta primer mix and a sample-barcoded 5' primer were used in a second PCR of roughly 6 to 12 cycles. Tags on each cDNA molecule came from a template-switch adaptor with 12 random nucleotides. TCRdb re-called the 5' RACE reads with MiXCR, one entry per CDR3 protein. Among 1,500,000 or so distinct CDR3 sequences, approximately 43% were seen once, and the ten largest hold less than 5%. Trimming at V came to 6 bases and at J to 4 bases, leaving 9 bases not matched to a gene. This CDR3 contains 16 residues. Germline loops: CDR1 ENHRY, CDR2 SYGVKD.

The rearrangement joins TRBV10-3 to TRBJ2-1, with 10 nucleotides matching TRBD2. The clonotype was recovered from a woman aged 18 to 35 in good health. The sequencing sample was made of blood. CDR3: CAISDPLAGGYNEQFF. The CDR3, as DNA: TGTGCCATCAGCGACCCCTTAGCGGGGGGTTACAATGAGCAGTTCTTC.